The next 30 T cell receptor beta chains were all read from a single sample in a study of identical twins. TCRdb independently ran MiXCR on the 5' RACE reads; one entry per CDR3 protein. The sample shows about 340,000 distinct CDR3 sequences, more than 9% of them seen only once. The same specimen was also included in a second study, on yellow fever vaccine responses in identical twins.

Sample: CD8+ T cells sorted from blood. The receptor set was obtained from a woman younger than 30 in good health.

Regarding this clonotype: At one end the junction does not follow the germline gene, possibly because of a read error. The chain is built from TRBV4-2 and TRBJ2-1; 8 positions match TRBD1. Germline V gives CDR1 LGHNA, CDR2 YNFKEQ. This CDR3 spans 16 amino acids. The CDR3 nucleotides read TGTGCCAGCGGCCAAGAGCAGGGGGCAGGATACAATGAGCAGTTCTTC. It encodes CASGQEQGAGYNEQFF.

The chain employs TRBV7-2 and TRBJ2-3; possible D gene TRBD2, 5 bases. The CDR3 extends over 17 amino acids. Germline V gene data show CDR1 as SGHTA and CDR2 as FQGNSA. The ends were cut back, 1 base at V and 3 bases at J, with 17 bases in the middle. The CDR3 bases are TGTGCCAGCAGCTTAGTCGCGGGCCCTACCGAGACAGATACGCAGTATTTT. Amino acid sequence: CASSLVAGPTETDTQYF.

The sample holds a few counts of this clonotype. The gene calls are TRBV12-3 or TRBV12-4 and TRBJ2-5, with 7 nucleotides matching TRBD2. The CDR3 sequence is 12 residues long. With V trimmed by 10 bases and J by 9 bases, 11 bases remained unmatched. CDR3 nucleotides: TGTGCCATCTCTAGCGGACCGGGGGCCCAGTACTTC. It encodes CAISSGPGAQYF.

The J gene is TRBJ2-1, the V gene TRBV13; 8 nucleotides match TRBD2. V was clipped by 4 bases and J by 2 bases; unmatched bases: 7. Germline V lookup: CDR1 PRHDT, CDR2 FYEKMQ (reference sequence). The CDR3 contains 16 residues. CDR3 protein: CASSSRDSGAYNEQFF. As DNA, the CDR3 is TGTGCCAGCAGCTCCAGGGATAGCGGGGCCTACAATGAGCAGTTCTTC.

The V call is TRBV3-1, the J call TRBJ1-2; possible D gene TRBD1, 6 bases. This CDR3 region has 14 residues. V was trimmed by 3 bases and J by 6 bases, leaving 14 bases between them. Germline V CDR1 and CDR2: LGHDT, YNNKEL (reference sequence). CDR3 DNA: TGTGCCAGCAGCCAGACAGGTTCCAACCATGGCTACACCTTC. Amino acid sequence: CASSQTGSNHGYTF.

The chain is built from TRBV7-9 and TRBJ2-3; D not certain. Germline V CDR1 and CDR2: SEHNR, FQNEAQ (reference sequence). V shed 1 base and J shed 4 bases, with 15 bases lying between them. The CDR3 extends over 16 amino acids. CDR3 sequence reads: CASSLELGSQADTQYF. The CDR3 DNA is TGTGCCAGCAGCTTAGAGTTGGGATCCCAGGCAGATACGCAGTATTTT.

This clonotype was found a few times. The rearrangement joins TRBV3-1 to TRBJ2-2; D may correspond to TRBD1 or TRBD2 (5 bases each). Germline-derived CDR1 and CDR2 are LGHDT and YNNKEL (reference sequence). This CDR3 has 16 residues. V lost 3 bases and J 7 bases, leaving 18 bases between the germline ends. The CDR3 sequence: CASSHAAEQRGGELFF. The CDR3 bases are TGTGCCAGCAGCCACGCCGCGGAGCAGAGGGGCGGGGAGCTGTTTTTT.

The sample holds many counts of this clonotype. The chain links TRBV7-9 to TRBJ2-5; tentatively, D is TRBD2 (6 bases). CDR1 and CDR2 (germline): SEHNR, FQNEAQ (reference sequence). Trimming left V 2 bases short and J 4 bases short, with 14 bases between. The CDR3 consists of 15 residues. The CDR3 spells CASSLSLRGLETQYF. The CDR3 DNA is TGTGCCAGCAGCTTAAGTTTGCGGGGATTAGAGACCCAGTACTTC.

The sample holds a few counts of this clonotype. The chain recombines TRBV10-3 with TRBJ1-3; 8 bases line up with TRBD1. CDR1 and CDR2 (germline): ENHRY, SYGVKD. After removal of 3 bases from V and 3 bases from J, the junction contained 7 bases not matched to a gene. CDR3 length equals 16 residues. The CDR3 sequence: CAISDDQGASGNTIYF. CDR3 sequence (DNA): TGTGCCATCAGTGATGACCAGGGGGCGAGTGGAAACACCATATATTTT.

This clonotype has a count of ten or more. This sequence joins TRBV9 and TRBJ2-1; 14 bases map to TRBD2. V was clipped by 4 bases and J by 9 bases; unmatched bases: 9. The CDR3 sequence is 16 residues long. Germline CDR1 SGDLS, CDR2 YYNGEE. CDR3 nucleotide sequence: TGTGCCAGCAGCCCTCGACTAGCGGGAGGGCTTGTTGAGCAGTTCTTC. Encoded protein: CASSPRLAGGLVEQFF.

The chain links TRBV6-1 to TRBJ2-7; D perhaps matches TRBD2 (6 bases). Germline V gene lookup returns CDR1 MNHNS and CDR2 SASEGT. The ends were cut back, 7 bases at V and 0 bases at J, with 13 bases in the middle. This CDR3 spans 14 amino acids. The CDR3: CASMASALSYEQYV. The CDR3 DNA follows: TGTGCCAGCATGGCTAGCGCGCTCTCCTACGAGCAGTACGTC.

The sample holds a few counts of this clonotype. The CDR3 is CASSQDRGQGPLETQYF. The CDR3 region has the DNA TGCGCCAGCAGCCAAGATCGAGGGCAGGGCCCTTTGGAGACCCAGTACTTC. The V gene is TRBV4-1, the J gene TRBJ2-5; D is tentatively TRBD1 or TRBD2 (5 bases each). From germline, CDR1 is MGHRA and CDR2 YSYEKL. V dropped 0 bases and J dropped 5 bases, with 19 bases sitting between them. The CDR3 runs 17 residues.

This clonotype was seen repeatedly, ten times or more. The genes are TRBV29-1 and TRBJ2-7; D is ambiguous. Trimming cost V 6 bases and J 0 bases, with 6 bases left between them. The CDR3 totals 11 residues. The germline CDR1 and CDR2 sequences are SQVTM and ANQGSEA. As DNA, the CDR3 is TGCAGCGTCTTAGACTCCTACGAGCAGTACTTC. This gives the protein CSVLDSYEQYF.

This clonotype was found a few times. The chain's CDR3 is CASSEIPKTSSYEQYF. Here the CDR3 DNA reads TGTGCCAGCAGTGAAATCCCGAAGACTAGTTCCTACGAGCAGTACTTC. This rearrangement joins TRBV2 to TRBJ2-7; weak D call: TRBD2 (6 bases). Trimming stripped 2 bases from V and 1 base from J, with 15 bases between. The CDR3 contains 16 residues. Germline CDR1 reads SNHLY; CDR2 reads FYNNEI.

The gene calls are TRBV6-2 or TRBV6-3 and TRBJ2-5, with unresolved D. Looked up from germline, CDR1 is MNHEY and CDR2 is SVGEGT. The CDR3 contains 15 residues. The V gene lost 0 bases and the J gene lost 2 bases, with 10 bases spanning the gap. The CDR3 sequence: CASSYSEETQETQYF. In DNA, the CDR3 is TGTGCCAGCAGTTACTCCGAGGAGACGCAAGAGACCCAGTACTTC.

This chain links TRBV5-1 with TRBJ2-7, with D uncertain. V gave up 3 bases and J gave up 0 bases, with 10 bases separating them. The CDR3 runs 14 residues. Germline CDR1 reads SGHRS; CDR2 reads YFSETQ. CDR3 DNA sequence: TGCGCCAGCAGCTCATATGACACCTCCTACGAGCAGTACTTC. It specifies CASSSYDTSYEQYF.

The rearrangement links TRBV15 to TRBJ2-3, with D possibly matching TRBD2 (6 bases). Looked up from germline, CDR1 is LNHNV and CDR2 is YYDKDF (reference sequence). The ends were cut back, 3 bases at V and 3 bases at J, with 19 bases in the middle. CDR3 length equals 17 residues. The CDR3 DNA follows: TGTGCCACCAGCAGTCGCCCCCAGGGAGGTCCAACAGATACGCAGTATTTT. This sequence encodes CATSSRPQGGPTDTQYF. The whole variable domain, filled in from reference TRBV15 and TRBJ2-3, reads DAMVIQNPRYQVTQFGKPVTLSCSQTLNHNVMYWYQQKSSQAPKLLFHYYDKDFNNEADTPDNFQSRRPNTSFCFLDIRSPGLGDTAMYLCATSSRPQGGPTDTQYFGPGTRLTVL.

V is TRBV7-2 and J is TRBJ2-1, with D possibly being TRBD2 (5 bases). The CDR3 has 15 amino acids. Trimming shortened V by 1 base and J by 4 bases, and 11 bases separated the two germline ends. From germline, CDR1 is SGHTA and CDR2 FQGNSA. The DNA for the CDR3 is TGTGCCAGCAGCTTAGGGCTGCCGGGATACAATGAGCAGTTCTTC. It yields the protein CASSLGLPGYNEQFF.

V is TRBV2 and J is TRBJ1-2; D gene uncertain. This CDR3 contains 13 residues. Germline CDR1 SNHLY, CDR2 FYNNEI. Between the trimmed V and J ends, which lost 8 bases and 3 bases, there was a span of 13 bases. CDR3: CASGPRDDYGYTF. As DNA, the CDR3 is TGTGCCAGCGGCCCGCGAGACGACTATGGCTACACCTTC.

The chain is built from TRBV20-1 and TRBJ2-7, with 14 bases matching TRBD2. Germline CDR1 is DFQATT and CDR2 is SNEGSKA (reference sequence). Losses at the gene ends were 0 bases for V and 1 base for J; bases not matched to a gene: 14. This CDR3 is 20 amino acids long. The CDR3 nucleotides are TGCAGTGCTAGAGATTTGAGTGCGGGACTAGCGGGAGAGTGGTCCTACGAGCAGTACTTC. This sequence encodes CSARDLSAGLAGEWSYEQYF.

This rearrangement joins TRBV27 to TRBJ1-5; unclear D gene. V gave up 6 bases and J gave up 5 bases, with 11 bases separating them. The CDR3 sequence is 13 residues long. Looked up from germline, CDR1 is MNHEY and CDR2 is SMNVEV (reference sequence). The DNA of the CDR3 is TGTGCCAGCAGCGCCTCATGGGATCAGCCCCAGCATTTT. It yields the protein CASSASWDQPQHF.

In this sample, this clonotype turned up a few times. The CDR3: CASSLVGYGIETQYF. The CDR3 DNA follows: TGTGCCAGCAGCCTGGTCGGGTATGGGATCGAGACCCAGTACTTC. The chain links TRBV6-1 to TRBJ2-5; D unclear. The CDR3 sequence is 15 residues long. The V end lost 6 bases, the J end lost 5 bases, and 19 bases lay between the germline ends. Per germline, CDR1 MNHNS and CDR2 SASEGT.

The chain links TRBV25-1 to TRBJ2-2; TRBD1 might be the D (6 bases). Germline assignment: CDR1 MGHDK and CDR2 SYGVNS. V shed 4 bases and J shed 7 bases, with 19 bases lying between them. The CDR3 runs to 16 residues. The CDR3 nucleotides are TGTGCCAGCAGTGCGGGTAGGGGGTTGGCGAGCGGGGAGCTGTTTTTT. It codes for CASSAGRGLASGELFF. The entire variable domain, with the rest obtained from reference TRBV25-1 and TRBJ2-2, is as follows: EADIYQTPRYLVIGTGKKITLECSQTMGHDKMYWYQQDPGMELHLIHYSYGVNSTEKGDLSSESTVSRIRTEHFPLTLESARPSHTSQYLCASSAGRGLASGELFFGEGSRLTVL.

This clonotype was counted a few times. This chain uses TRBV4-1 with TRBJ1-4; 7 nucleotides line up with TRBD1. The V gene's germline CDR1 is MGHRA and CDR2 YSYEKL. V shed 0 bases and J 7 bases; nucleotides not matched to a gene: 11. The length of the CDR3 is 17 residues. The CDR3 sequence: CASSQERLKGGSEKLFF. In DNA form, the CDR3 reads TGCGCCAGCAGCCAAGAGCGACTAAAAGGGGGCAGTGAAAAACTGTTTTTT.

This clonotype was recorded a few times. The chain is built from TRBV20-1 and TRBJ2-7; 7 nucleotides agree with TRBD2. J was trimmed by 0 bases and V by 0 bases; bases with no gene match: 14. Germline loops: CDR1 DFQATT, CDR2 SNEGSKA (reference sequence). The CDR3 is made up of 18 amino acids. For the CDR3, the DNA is TGCAGTGCTAGAGACCCCGCGGGAGTTCGACCAAGCTCCTACGAGCAGTACTTC. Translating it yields CSARDPAGVRPSSYEQYF.

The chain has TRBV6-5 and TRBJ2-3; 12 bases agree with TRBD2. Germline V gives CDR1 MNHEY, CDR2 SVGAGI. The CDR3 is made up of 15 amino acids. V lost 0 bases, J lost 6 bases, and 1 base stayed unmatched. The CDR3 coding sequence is TGTGCCAGCAGTTACTCGACTAGCGGGGGTGATACGCAGTATTTT. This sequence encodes CASSYSTSGGDTQYF.

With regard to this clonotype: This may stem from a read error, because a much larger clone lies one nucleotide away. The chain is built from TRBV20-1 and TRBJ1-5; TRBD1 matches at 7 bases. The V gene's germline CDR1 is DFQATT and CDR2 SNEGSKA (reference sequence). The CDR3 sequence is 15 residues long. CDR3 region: CNARFGGGDTRPQHF. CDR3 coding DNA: TGCAATGCTAGATTTGGAGGGGGCGACACCAGGCCCCAGCATTTT.

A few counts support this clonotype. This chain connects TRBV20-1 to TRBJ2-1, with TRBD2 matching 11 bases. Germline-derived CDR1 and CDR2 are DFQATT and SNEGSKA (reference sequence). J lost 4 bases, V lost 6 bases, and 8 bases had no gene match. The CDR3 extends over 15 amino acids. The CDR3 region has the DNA TGCAGTGCCCAAGAGACTAGCGGGGCTTACAATGAGCAGTTCTTC. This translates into CSAQETSGAYNEQFF.

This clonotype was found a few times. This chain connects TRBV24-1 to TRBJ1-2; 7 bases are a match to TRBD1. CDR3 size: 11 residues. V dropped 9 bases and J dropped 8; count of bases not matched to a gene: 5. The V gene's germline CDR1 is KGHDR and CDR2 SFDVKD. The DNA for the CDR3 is TGTGCCACCGGACAGGAGGGCGGCTACACCTTC. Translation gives CATGQEGGYTF.

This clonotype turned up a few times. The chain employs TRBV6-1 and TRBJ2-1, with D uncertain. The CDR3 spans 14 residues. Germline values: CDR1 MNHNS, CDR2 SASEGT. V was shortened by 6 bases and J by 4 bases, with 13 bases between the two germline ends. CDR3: CASSPTDGYNEQFF. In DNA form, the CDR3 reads TGTGCCAGCAGCCCCACAGACGGTTACAATGAGCAGTTCTTC.